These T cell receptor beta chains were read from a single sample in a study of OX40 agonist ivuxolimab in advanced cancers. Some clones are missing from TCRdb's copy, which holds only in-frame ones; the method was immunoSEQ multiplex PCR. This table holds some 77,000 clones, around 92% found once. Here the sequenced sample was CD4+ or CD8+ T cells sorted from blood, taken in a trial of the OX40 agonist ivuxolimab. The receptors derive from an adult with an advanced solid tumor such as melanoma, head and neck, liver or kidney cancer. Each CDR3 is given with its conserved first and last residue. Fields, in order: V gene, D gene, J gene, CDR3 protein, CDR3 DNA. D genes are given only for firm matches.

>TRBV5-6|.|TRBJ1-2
CASSLVRDGYTF
TGTGCCAGCAGCTTGGTTCGCGATGGCTACACCTTC
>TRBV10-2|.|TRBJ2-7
CASSIPPGGTYEQYF
TGCGCCAGCAGTATCCCCCCCGGGGGAACCTACGAGCAGTACTTC
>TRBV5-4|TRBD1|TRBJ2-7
CASSWTGGEQYF
TGTGCCAGCAGCTGGACAGGGGGCGAGCAGTACTTC
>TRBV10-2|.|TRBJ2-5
CASSGSRAAVVQETQYF
TGCGCCAGCAGTGGATCTCGCGCAGCCGTAGTCCAAGAGACCCAGTACTTC
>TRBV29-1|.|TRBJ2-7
CSVEGKGEGYEQYF
TGCAGCGTTGAAGGCAAGGGTGAGGGATACGAGCAGTACTTC
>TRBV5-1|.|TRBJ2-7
CASSLGAGTSYEQYF
TGCGCCAGCAGCTTGGGGGCAGGGACCTCCTACGAGCAGTACTTC
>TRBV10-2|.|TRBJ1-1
CASSDLLGLNTEAFF
TGCGCCAGCAGTGATCTTCTGGGTTTGAACACTGAAGCTTTCTTT
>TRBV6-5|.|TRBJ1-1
CASSWDTNTEAFF
TGTGCCAGCAGCTGGGACACGAACACTGAAGCTTTCTTT
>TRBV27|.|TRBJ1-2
CASRSGAHGYTF
TGTGCCAGCAGATCGGGGGCTCATGGCTACACCTTC
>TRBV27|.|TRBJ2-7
CASSPWGLAYEQYF
TGTGCCAGCAGTCCGTGGGGGCTGGCCTACGAGCAGTACTTC
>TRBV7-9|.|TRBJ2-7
CASSSPGYYEQYF
TGTGCCAGCAGCTCCCCGGGGTACTACGAGCAGTACTTC